Listed here is a single T cell receptor (beta chain). The antigen remains unidentified. Time point given: blood at routine non-recurrence follow-up after resection. Whole RNA, isolated from tumor, nontumor lung or frozen PBMC, was sequenced without prior sorting. This record comes from a study of spatial heterogeneity in lung cancer. Study overall: When available, follow-up PBMC samples taken a median of about 2 years after resection were sequenced. Each time, sequencing found more beta-chain sequences than alpha-chain sequences. The study observed each unique TCR and UMI combination more than ten times on average in raw reads.

CDR3 length equals 16 residues. CDR1 SGHRS and CDR2 YFSETQ come from the germline V gene. The ends lost 4 bases at V and 3 bases at J; junction bases unmatched: 6. One entry per CDR3 protein, called by TCRdb with MiXCR from the 5' RACE reads. The data contain about 120,000 distinct CDR3 sequences, 9.5% to 15% of them singletons. Study-level results: Blood showed ubiquitous tumor TCRs more often at resection than at routine follow-up.

The starting material was PBMCs, obtained at follow-up. V gene TRBV5-1 combines with J gene TRBJ1-6; 8 positions agree with TRBD1. The clonotype originates from a male donor with early-stage non-small cell lung cancer. As DNA, the CDR3 is TGCGCCAGCAGCCGACGGACAGGGAACTATAATTCACCCCTCCACTTT. This codes for CASSRRTGNYNSPLHF.